This TCR beta chain was identified during a study of cytomegalovirus exposure and HLA in healthy donors. Overall study context: Of all 400 or so donors who were genotyped, 75% to 85% belonged to the Caucasian-associated ancestry cluster.

Both 60 Vbeta primers and 13 Jbeta primers went into the PCR. How the authors handled the data: Later analysis identified tens of millions of unique TCR beta chains, about 10 million shared. Here immunoSEQ multiplex PCR was the method, and the copy in TCRdb shows in-frame clones only, minus some. V and J calls and clone size are those listed in that table; D and trimming were worked out from the DNA. Counted here are some 120,000 clones, around 10% occurring once; the ten biggest clones make up around 3%. This clone was counted a few times. Its antigen remains unidentified. Study-level results: Altogether, 150 to 200 TCR beta chains were recorded as cytomegalovirus-associated. In an earlier analysis, most TCR beta V segments were productive about 87% or about 30% of the time.

Trimming removed 3 bases from V and 4 bases from J, with 12 bases in between. There are 14 residues in the CDR3. Germline V gives CDR1 WSHSY, CDR2 SAAADI. J is TRBJ2-5 and V is TRBV10-2; the D gene is possibly TRBD1 (6 bases). The sample taken for sequencing was PBMCs. The source of this sequence is a young man in good health and CMV-seronegative. The CDR3: CASSEVLGGETQYF. The DNA for the CDR3 is TGCGCCAGCAGTGAAGTTCTAGGGGGAGAGACCCAGTACTTC.